These 19 T cell receptor beta chains originate from one sample sequenced in a study of type 1 and type 2 diabetes patients. PCR was run on genomic DNA. Amplification of the beta chain CDR3 used 30 forward and 13 reverse multiplex primers. Each CDR3 protein gets one entry after TCRdb re-called the multiplex PCR reads with MiXCR. The sample lists fewer than 300,000 distinct CDR3 sequences, over 45% occurring once. The specimen sequenced was peripheral blood mononuclear cells (PBMCs). The receptors shown here come from a man aged 18 to 30 with type 2 diabetes.

The V and J genes are TRBV28 and TRBJ2-7; tentative D call: TRBD2 (6 bases). V was clipped by 6 bases and J by 3 bases, with 15 bases between them. The CDR3 has 14 residues. Germline lookup yields CDR1 MDHEN and CDR2 SYDVKM. The CDR3 loop is CASRDRTSFYEQYF. CDR3 sequence (DNA): TGTGCCAGCAGGGACCGTACTAGCTTCTACGAGCAGTACTTC.

This clonotype was seen a single time. One end of the junction varies from germline; a read error may be responsible. The chain uses TRBV6-5 and TRBJ2-3; D unclear. The CDR3 totals 15 residues. Per germline, CDR1 MNHEY and CDR2 SVGAGI. The CDR3 DNA reads TGTGCCAGCAGTTACGCAGGCGGCACCACAGATACGCGGTATTTT. As protein: CASSYAGGTTDTRYF.

V usage is TRBV18 and J usage is TRBJ2-5, with D perhaps given as TRBD1 or TRBD2 (5 bases each). Per the germline V gene, CDR1 is KGHSH and CDR2 is LQKENI. This CDR3 contains 14 residues. V lost 0 bases, J lost 5 bases, and 10 bases lay in between. In DNA form, the CDR3 reads TGTGCCAGCTCACCACCTTCGGGACCGGAGACCCAGTACTTC. Translating it yields CASSPPSGPETQYF.

This rearrangement joins TRBV11-2 to TRBJ2-7; D is possibly TRBD1 or TRBD2 (5 bases each). The germline gives CDR1 SGHAT, CDR2 FQNNGV. This CDR3 has 14 amino acids. V was clipped by 8 bases and J by 2 bases, with 16 bases between them. The CDR3 DNA reads as TGTGCCAGCTCCAGGGCGGGCATCGCCTACGAGCAGTACTTC. Protein product: CASSRAGIAYEQYF.

J is TRBJ1-5 and V is TRBV11-2; 7 bases are shared with TRBD1. From germline, CDR1 is SGHAT and CDR2 FQNNGV. V lost 4 bases and J lost 4; bases outside the gene matches: 4. This CDR3 has 14 residues. CDR3 nucleotides: TGTGCCAGCAGCTCCCGGGACAGAAATCAGCCCCAGCATTTT. Protein sequence: CASSSRDRNQPQHF.

This clonotype appeared a single time. The DNA of the CDR3 is TGTGCCAGCAATCACAGGGGGGGGCAAGAGACCCAGTACTTC. It translates to CASNHRGGQETQYF. This rearrangement joins TRBV6-5 to TRBJ2-5; weak D call: TRBD1 (8 bases). The V end lost 7 bases, the J end lost 2 bases, and 14 bases lay between the germline ends. CDR1 is MNHEY and CDR2 is SVGAGI in the germline V gene. This CDR3 has 14 amino acids.

This clonotype was counted many times. The chain carries TRBV10-3 and TRBJ2-2; D unclear. V was pared by 3 bases and J by 7 bases, with 3 bases between. Germline lookup yields CDR1 ENHRY and CDR2 SYGVKD. The CDR3 covers 11 residues. The CDR3 bases are TGTGCCATCAGTGAAGGCGGGGAGCTGTTTTTT. Translated: CAISEGGELFF.

V usage is TRBV6-1 and J usage is TRBJ1-4; D gene ambiguous. The germline V and J ends were trimmed by 4 bases and 8 bases, with 17 bases remaining between them. The CDR3 consists of 15 residues. Per the germline V gene, CDR1 is MNHNS and CDR2 is SASEGT. CDR3 in DNA: TGTGCCAGCAGTGGTCTACACGGGTTAGGAGAAAAACTGTTTTTT. This gives the protein CASSGLHGLGEKLFF.

The chain employs TRBV7-8 and TRBJ1-6; D not resolved. CDR1 is SGHVS, CDR2 FQNEAQ, per germline. The CDR3 spans 14 residues. Trimming pared 3 bases from V and 5 bases from J, leaving 8 bases between. In DNA, the CDR3 is TGTGCCAGCAGCTTTGGGGATGATAATTCACCCCTCCACTTT. Encoded protein: CASSFGDDNSPLHF. Filled out from reference TRBV7-8 and TRBJ1-6, the complete variable domain reads GAGVSQSPRYKVAKRGQDVALRCDPISGHVSLFWYQQALGQGPEFLTYFQNEAQLDKSGLPSDRFFAERPEGSVSTLKIQRTQQEDSAVYLCASSFGDDNSPLHFGNGTRLTVT.

The gene calls are TRBV12-3 or TRBV12-4 and TRBJ1-1; D perhaps matches TRBD1 (6 bases). V was shortened by 2 bases and J by 8 bases, with 27 bases between the two germline ends. The CDR3 is 18 amino acids. Here the CDR3 reads CASSLFLRRGGAPLEAFF. The CDR3 nucleotides read TGTGCCAGCAGTTTATTTCTTCGCCGGGGGGGCGCCCCACTAGAAGCTTTCTTT.

CDR3 DNA sequence: TGTGCTAGTGGTGCGGACACCCGCAATCAGCCCCAGCATTTT. Translation: CASGADTRNQPQHF. The rearrangement links TRBV12-5 to TRBJ1-5; TRBD1 is a possible D gene (5 bases). CDR3 size: 14 residues. The V gene lost 5 bases and the J gene lost 2 bases, with 10 bases spanning the gap. The germline CDR1 and CDR2 sequences are LGHNT and FRNRAP.

The chain combines TRBV15 with TRBJ2-6; 7 positions match TRBD2. This CDR3 spans 15 amino acids. V lost 0 bases, J lost 4 bases, and 0 bases stayed unmatched. The germline gives CDR1 LNHNV, CDR2 YYDKDF (reference sequence). The CDR3 loop is CATSREAGGANVLTF. The CDR3 DNA sequence: TGTGCCACCAGCAGAGAAGCGGGGGGGGCCAACGTCCTGACTTTC. Together with reference TRBV15 and TRBJ2-6, the CDR3 gives the full variable domain: DAMVIQNPRYQVTQFGKPVTLSCSQTLNHNVMYWYQQKSSQAPKLLFHYYDKDFNNEADTPDNFQSRRPNTSFCFLDIRSPGLGDTAMYLCATSREAGGANVLTFGAGSRLTVL.

This chain links TRBV5-1 with TRBJ2-5; D gene unclear. V was cut by 6 bases and J by 0 bases, with 3 bases left in between. Germline lookup yields CDR1 SGHRS and CDR2 YFSETQ. The CDR3 covers 11 residues. CDR3 sequence (DNA): TGCGCCAGCAAGAACCAAGAGACCCAGTACTTC. Translation: CASKNQETQYF.

The chain's CDR3 is CASRAGTSADTQYF. Here the CDR3 DNA reads TGTGCCAGCAGGGCCGGGACTAGCGCAGATACGCAGTATTTT. The V and J genes are TRBV2 and TRBJ2-3, with 10 positions matching TRBD2. V lost 6 bases to trimming and J lost 4 bases; unmatched junction nucleotides: 4. This CDR3 region has 14 residues. From germline, CDR1 is SNHLY and CDR2 FYNNEI.

This clonotype was seen repeatedly, ten times or more. The chain couples TRBV2 to TRBJ2-7; D is ambiguous. V lost 1 base and J lost 3, with 1 base in between. Germline-derived CDR1 and CDR2 are SNHLY and FYNNEI. CDR3 size: 11 residues. This chain's CDR3 is CASSEDYEQYF. The CDR3 DNA reads TGTGCCAGCAGTGAAGACTACGAGCAGTACTTC.

The V gene is TRBV30, the J gene TRBJ1-1, with D perhaps TRBD1 (6 bases). The CDR3 contains 14 residues. Germline loops: CDR1 GTSNPN, CDR2 SVGIG (reference sequence). This chain's CDR3 is CAHNRRGFNTEAFF. The CDR3 DNA reads as TGTGCTCATAACAGGAGGGGGTTCAACACTGAAGCTTTCTTT.

This clonotype was seen more than once but under ten times. This chain joins TRBV27 and TRBJ1-1; 8 nucleotides line up with TRBD1. V was clipped by 4 bases and J by 6 bases; unmatched bases: 7. The CDR3 covers 14 residues. Germline loops: CDR1 MNHEY, CDR2 SMNVEV (reference sequence). The CDR3 DNA reads as TGTGCCAGCAGTTCCAGGGGGCTAGGGGCTGAAGCTTTCTTT. Translation: CASSSRGLGAEAFF.

The chain employs TRBV4-3 and TRBJ1-6; D perhaps matches TRBD1 (6 bases). Germline V gene lookup returns CDR1 LGHNA and CDR2 YSLEER. V lost 1 base, J lost 10 bases, and 23 bases lay in between. The CDR3 loop spans 18 amino acids. Here the CDR3 DNA reads TGCGCCAGCAGCCAAGTACTACAGGGTACGGGGCCTAGATCACCCCTCCACTTT. It translates to CASSQVLQGTGPRSPLHF.

This clonotype appeared a few times. This chain connects TRBV2 to TRBJ2-1; D may be TRBD1 or TRBD2 (6 bases each). The CDR3 consists of 15 residues. V was trimmed by 2 bases and J by 3 bases, leaving 11 bases between them. CDR1 and CDR2 (germline): SNHLY, FYNNEI. The CDR3 loop reads CASSERGTHYNEQFF. The CDR3 DNA reads as TGTGCCAGCAGTGAACGGGGGACACACTACAATGAGCAGTTCTTC.